These T cell receptor beta chains were read from a single sample in a study of blood T cell repertoires in COVID-19. Produced via immunoSEQ multiplex PCR; TCRdb's table is partial and in-frame only. The sample lists fewer than 200,000 clones; 82% were seen once. The sample was PBMCs or T cells enriched from blood (not recorded which). Receptor source: a man in his 60s who had recovered from COVID-19. CDR3s leave out the opening cysteine and the closing phenylalanine or tryptophan. A D gene is named only where the DNA matches it firmly. The listing skips clone size in some rows; elsewhere it reads once, few, many or a size class.

d_gene	v_gene	j_gene	abundance	CDR3aa
TRBD2	TRBV24-1	TRBJ2-1	.	ATSDFRGGSEQF
.	TRBV19	TRBJ2-2	once	ASSIGTNTGELF
.	TRBV5-1	TRBJ2-3	.	ASSLGPGSTDTQY
.	TRBV11-2	TRBJ1-2	.	ASSRTANYGYT
TRBD2	TRBV7-3	TRBJ2-3	.	ASSLTAGLGDTQY
.	TRBV10-3	TRBJ2-7	few	AITWGGHEQY
TRBD1	TRBV7-8	TRBJ1-2	.	ASSPTGQNYGYT
.	TRBV4-2	TRBJ2-1	.	ASSQTNTGGDNEQF
.	TRBV28	TRBJ1-4	.	ASSLLTGVGEKLF
TRBD1	TRBV7-8	TRBJ2-7	.	ASSLAAGGVDEQY
.	TRBV3-1/TRBV3-2	TRBJ1-1	.	ASSPSQGTEAF
TRBD1	TRBV7-9	TRBJ1-6	many	ASSLGSGGPPLH
.	TRBV19	TRBJ1-4	.	ASSPPRGSNEKLF
TRBD1	TRBV11-2	TRBJ1-4	.	ASSSWTGANEKLF
TRBD2	TRBV9	TRBJ2-7	.	ASSGTSGSPYEQY
TRBD1	TRBV3-1/TRBV3-2	TRBJ1-1	once	ASSRPLTGVSGTEAF
.	TRBV7-3	TRBJ2-3	.	ASSLTSAFTDTQY
TRBD1	TRBV19	TRBJ2-7	once	ASSLDGQGQRYEQY
.	TRBV7-3	TRBJ1-4	.	ASSRGTNEKLF
TRBD1	TRBV10-3	TRBJ1-1	.	AIRVTGGPGSPSEAF
TRBD1	TRBV11-3	TRBJ2-2	.	ASSRGQGDGELF
TRBD1	TRBV29-1	TRBJ1-2	.	SVAPDRDRVSGYT
.	TRBV2	TRBJ1-1	few	ASTEGVNTEAF
.	TRBV28	TRBJ2-7	.	ASSPREGLSSYEQY
.	TRBV9	TRBJ2-7	.	ASSVGFERAYEQY
TRBD2	TRBV9	TRBJ2-1	.	ASSVAGLAENEQF
TRBD1	TRBV15	TRBJ1-1	.	ATSRATGENTEAF
TRBD1	TRBV18	TRBJ1-2	.	ASSPRTGDNYGYT
TRBD1	TRBV11-3	TRBJ2-1	.	ASTPGQYNEQF
TRBD1	TRBV28	TRBJ2-7	.	ASVRDSYEQY
.	TRBV3-1/TRBV3-2	TRBJ1-3	few	ASSILAGKGNTIY